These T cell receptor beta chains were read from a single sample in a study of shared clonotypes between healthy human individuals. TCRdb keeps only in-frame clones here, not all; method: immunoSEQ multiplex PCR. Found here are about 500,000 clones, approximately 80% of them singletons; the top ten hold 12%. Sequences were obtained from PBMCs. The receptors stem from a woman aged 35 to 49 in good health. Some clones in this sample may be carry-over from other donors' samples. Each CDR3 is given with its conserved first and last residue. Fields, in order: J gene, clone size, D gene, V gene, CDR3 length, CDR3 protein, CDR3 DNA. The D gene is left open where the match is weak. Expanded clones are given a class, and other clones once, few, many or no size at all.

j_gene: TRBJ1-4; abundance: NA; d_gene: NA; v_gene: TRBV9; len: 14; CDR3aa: CASSSFSGVEKLFF; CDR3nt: TGTGCCAGCAGCTCCTTCTCCGGGGTGGAAAAACTGTTTTTT
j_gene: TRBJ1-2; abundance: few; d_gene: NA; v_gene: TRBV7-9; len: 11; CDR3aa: CASSSGGGYTF; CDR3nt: TGTGCCAGCAGCTCGGGAGGTGGCTACACCTTC
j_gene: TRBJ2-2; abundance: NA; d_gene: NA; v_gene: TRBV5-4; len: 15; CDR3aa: CASSLEKGLTGELFF; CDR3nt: TGTGCCAGCAGCTTGGAAAAGGGTCTCACCGGGGAGCTGTTTTTT
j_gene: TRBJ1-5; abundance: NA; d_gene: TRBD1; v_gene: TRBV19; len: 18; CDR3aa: CASSIGGQGGNSNQPQHF; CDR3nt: TGTGCCAGTAGTATAGGAGGTCAGGGGGGAAATAGCAATCAGCCCCAGCATTTT
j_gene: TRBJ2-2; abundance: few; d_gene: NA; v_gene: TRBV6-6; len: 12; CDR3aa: CAEGRAAGELFF; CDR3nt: TGTGCCGAGGGAAGGGCCGCCGGGGAGCTGTTTTTT
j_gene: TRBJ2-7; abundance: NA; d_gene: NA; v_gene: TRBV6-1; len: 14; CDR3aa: CASSPPGQAYEQYF; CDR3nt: TGTGCCAGCAGTCCCCCGGGACAAGCCTACGAGCAGTACTTC
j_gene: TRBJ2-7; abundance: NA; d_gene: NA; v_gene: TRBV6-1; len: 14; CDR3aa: CASSEMLATYEQYF; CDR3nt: TGTGCCAGCAGTGAGATGCTAGCGACCTACGAGCAGTACTTC
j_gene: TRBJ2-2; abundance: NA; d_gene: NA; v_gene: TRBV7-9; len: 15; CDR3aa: CASSFRDSNTGELFF; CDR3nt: TGTGCCAGCAGCTTCCGGGACTCGAACACCGGGGAGCTGTTTTTT
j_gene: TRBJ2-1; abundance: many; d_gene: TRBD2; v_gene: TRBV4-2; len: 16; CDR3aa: CASSQDLAGAYNEQFF; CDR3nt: TGTGCCAGCAGCCAAGATCTAGCGGGAGCCTACAATGAGCAGTTCTTC
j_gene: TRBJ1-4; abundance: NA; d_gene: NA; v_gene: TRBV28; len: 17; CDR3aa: CASSPPRGRGGDEKLFF; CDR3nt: TGTGCCAGCAGTCCCCCGCGGGGGCGCGGGGGGGATGAAAAACTGTTTTTT
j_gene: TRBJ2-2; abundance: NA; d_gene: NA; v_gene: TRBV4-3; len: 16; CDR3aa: CASSQRGGKNTGELFF; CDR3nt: TGCGCCAGCAGCCAAAGGGGCGGGAAGAACACCGGGGAGCTGTTTTTT
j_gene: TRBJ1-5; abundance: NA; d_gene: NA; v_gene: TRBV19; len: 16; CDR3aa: CASSPFRGSSNQPQHF; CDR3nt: TGTGCCAGTAGTCCCTTCAGGGGATCGAGCAATCAGCCCCAGCATTTT
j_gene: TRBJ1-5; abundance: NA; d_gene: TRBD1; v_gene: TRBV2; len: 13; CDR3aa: CASRAGGNQPQHF; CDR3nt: TGTGCCAGCAGGGCAGGGGGTAATCAGCCCCAGCATTTT
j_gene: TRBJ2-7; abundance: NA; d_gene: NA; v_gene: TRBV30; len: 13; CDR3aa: CAWSKGSNYEQYF; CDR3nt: TGTGCCTGGAGTAAGGGCTCCAACTACGAGCAGTACTTC
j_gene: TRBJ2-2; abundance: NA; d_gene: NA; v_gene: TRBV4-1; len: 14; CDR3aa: CASSHVGNTGELFF; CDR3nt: TGCGCCAGCAGCCACGTGGGGAACACCGGGGAGCTGTTTTTT
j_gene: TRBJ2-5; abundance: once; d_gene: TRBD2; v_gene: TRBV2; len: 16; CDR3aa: CASTGLAGGAQETQYF; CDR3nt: TGTGCCAGCACGGGACTAGCGGGGGGGGCCCAAGAGACCCAGTACTTC
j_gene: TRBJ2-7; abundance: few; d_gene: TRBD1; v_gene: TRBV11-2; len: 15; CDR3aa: CASSPRGGREYEQYF; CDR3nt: TGTGCCAGCAGCCCCAGAGGGGGCAGAGAATACGAGCAGTACTTC
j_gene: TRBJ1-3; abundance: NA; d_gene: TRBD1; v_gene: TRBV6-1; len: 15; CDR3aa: CASSGTGTSGNTIYF; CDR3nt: TGTGCCAGCAGTGGGACAGGGACTTCTGGAAACACCATATATTTT
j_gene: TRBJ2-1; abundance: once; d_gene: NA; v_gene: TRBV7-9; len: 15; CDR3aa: CASSSHTQDYNEQFF; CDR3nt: TGTGCCAGCAGCTCGCATACTCAAGACTACAATGAGCAGTTCTTC
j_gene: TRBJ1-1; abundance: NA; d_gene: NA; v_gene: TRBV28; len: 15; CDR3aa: CASSLLLGRNTEAFF; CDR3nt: TGTGCCAGCAGTTTACTTCTGGGGAGGAACACTGAAGCTTTCTTT
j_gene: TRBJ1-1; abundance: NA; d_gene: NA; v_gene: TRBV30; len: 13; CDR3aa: CAGSRPSYTEAFF; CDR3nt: TGTGCCGGCTCCCGGCCAAGTTACACTGAAGCTTTCTTT
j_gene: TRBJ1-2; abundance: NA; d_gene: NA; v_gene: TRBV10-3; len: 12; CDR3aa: CAISDLGGSYTF; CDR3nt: TGTGCCATCAGTGATCTCGGGGGGAGCTACACCTTC
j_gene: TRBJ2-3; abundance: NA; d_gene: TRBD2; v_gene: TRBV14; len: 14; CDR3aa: CASSPGLAVDTQYF; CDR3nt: TGTGCCAGCAGCCCGGGACTAGCGGTAGATACGCAGTATTTT
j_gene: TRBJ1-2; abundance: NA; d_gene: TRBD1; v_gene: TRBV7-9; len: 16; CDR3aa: CASSLGQGALGYGYTF; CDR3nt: TGTGCCAGCAGCTTAGGACAGGGGGCCCTGGGCTATGGCTACACCTTC
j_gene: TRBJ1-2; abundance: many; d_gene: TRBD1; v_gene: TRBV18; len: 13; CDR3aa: CASSFGTGDGYTF; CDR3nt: TGTGCCAGCTCCTTCGGGACAGGGGATGGCTACACCTTC
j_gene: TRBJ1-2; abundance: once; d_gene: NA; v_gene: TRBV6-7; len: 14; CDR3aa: CASTPTGQNYGYTF; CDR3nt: TGTGCCAGCACCCCAACAGGACAGAACTATGGCTACACCTTC
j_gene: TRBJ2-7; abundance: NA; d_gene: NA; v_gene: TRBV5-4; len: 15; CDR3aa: CASSSPETTSYEQYF; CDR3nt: TGTGCCAGCAGCTCCCCCGAGACTACCTCCTACGAGCAGTACTTC
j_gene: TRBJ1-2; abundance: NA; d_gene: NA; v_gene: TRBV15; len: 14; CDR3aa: CATSRLSDTYGYTF; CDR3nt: TGTGCCACCTCTCGACTGTCAGACACCTATGGCTACACCTTC
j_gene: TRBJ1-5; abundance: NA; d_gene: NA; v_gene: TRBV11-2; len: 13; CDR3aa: CASSLYRDQPQHF; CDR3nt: TGTGCCAGCAGCTTATATCGGGATCAGCCCCAGCATTTT
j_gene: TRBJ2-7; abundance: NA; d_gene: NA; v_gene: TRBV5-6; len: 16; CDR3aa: CASSPPQMELSPEQYF; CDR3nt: TGTGCCAGCAGCCCCCCCCAAATGGAGCTTTCCCCCGAGCAGTACTTC
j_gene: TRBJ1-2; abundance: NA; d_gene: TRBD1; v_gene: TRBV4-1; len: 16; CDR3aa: CASRKGPGTDRYGYTF; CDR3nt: TGCGCCAGCCGCAAGGGCCCAGGGACAGACCGCTATGGCTACACCTTC
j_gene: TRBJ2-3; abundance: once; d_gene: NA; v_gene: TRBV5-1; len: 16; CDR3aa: CASSLLSGGATDTQYF; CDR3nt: TGCGCCAGCAGCTTGCTATCCGGGGGCGCGACAGATACGCAGTATTTT
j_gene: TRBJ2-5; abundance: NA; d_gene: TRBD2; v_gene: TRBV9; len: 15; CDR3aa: CASSYTSGSQETQYF; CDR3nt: TGTGCCAGCAGCTACACTAGCGGGAGTCAAGAGACCCAGTACTTC
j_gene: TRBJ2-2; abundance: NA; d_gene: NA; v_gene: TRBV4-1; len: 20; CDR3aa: CASSQDQVGPYSLNTGELFF; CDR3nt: TGCGCCAGCAGCCAAGATCAAGTAGGGCCATACTCGCTTAACACCGGGGAGCTGTTTTTT
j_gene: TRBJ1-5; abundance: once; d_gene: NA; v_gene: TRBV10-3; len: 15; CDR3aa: CAISDSGGRNQPQHF; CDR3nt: TGTGCCATCAGTGATTCGGGGGGCCGCAATCAGCCCCAGCATTTT
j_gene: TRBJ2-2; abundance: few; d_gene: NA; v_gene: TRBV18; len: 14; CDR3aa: CASSPRINTGELFF; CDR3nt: TGTGCCAGCTCACCACGGATCAACACCGGGGAGCTGTTTTTT
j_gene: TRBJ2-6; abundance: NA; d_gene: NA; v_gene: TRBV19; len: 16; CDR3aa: CASSIQGLGGANVLTF; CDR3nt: TGTGCCAGTAGTATCCAGGGTTTAGGTGGGGCCAACGTCCTGACTTTC
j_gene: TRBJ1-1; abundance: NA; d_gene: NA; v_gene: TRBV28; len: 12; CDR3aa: CASGVWPSEAFF; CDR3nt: TGTGCCAGCGGAGTCTGGCCCTCCGAAGCTTTCTTT
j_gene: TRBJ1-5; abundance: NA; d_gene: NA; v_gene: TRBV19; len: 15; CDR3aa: CATNADTTSNQPQHF; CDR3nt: TGTGCCACTAACGCGGACACGACAAGCAATCAGCCCCAGCATTTT
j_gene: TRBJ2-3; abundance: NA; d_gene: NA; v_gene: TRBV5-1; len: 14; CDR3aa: CASSLTAATDTQYF; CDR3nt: TGCGCCAGCAGCTTGACGGCAGCCACAGATACGCAGTATTTT
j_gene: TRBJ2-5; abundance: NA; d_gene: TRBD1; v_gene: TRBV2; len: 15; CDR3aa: CASSSRQGGQETQYF; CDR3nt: TGTGCCAGCAGTTCTCGACAGGGGGGCCAAGAGACCCAGTACTTC
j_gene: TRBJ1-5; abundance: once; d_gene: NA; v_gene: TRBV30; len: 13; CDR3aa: CAWDQRGLGPQHF; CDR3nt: TGTGCCTGGGACCAGCGGGGGTTAGGGCCCCAGCATTTT